Reported below is one T cell receptor beta chain. This clonotype was found many times. Its specific antigen is unknown. The input lacks base qualities; no much larger clone sits a single base away. Relative to germline, V is 5 bases shorter and J is 0 bases shorter, with 11 bases between their ends. The CDR1 and CDR2 encoded by the germline V gene are SGHAT and FQNNGV. The CDR3 goes from the cysteine to the phenylalanine over 14 residues. Solely the CDR3 DNA is kept, with 42 bases framed from the first base. The data originate from a study of tumor and adjacent non-tumor tissue in lung cancer (dated by TCRdb to the late 2010s). Context from the whole study: The cohort included roughly 11 adenocarcinoma, 2 squamous cell carcinoma and 1 small cell lung cancer patients. A total of approximately 130,000,000 productive TCRbeta reads were generated by sequencing, corresponding to an average of around 3.8 million reads per sample. Among the roughly 15 patients, ages ranged from about 31 to 76 years, approximately 10 were men and 5 were women, and disease was TNM stage I to III. The study compared bulk TCRbeta repertoires from lung tumor tissue and matched distant non-tumor lung tissue of under 16 lung cancer patients. For each patient, one tumor sample and one normal lung sample were taken, giving approximately 29 paired specimens that underwent TCRbeta CDR3 sequencing. The paper's findings and limits, for the study overall: Significantly higher TCR diversity (inverse Simpson) was observed in tumor tissue than in normal lung tissue (around 460 vs 160, P = 0.0075, Mann-Whitney U test). With only 15 patients in the cohort, the authors noted that larger samples and more detailed clinical data are needed. Because peripheral blood was not sequenced, blood TCRbeta repertoires in the lung cancer patients of the study were not examined. In normal lung, the top 100 clones accounted for a significantly larger cumulative share of the repertoire than in tumor tissue. The sequencing platform is not named in the methods, and unique molecular identifiers are not mentioned. Significantly higher TCR diversity was found in younger patients, and higher tumor TCR diversity was associated with shorter overall and disease-free survival.

Bulk unsorted tissue served as the source for RNA extraction, and RNA quality was assessed using a NanoDrop ND-1000 and an Agilent 2100. The donors were newly diagnosed lung cancer patients admitted for thoracic surgery in China from August to November 2014 who had not received prior chemotherapy. Patients with previous radiotherapy or chemotherapy, or with another concurrent cancer, were excluded from the study. Pieces of surgical tissue measuring about 1-2 cm3 were kept in RNAlater solution and stored at -80 degrees C until use. Receptor libraries were prepared by multiplex PCR. Sequencing relied on an Illumina HiSeq 2500. TCRbeta libraries were constructed through three rounds of nested PCR with primers (Table S4) according to protocols adapted from ARM-PCR. PCR products of 200-500 bp were gel-excised and purified with the QIAquick gel extraction kit before sequencing. The authors' pipeline ran thus. Trimmomatic was used to clean the reads, FLASH was used to merge the reads into complete CDR3 sequences, and MiTCR was used to assign the reads to V(D)J germline segments. Clonal diversity was computed as the inverse Simpson's index with VDJtools. Productive reads were defined as in-frame sequences without a premature stop codon. Using fastp trimming at Q25 and MiXCR clonotype assembly, TCRdb reanalyzed the public sequencing data and kept in-frame beta chains. Identical CDR3 proteins give one entry, which carries the most common genes and DNA. These V and J calls derive from TCRdb rather than the authors' analysis. The sample includes more than 95,000 distinct CDR3 sequences, with around three fifths observed a single time. Roughly 13% of the sample goes to the ten largest clones.

The sequenced material came from lung tumor tissue. This sequence originates from a man younger than 40 with non-small cell lung cancer. The V gene is TRBV11-2 and the J gene is TRBJ2-7; matching of 6 bases hints at TRBD1 as the D gene. The nucleotide sequence reads as follows: TGTGCCAGCAGCCTTGACAGGAACTCCTACGAGCAGTACTTC. The resulting protein is CASSLDRNSYEQYF.